This T cell receptor beta chain derives from a study of CXCR3-negative and CXCR3-positive naive CD8 T cells. Study at large: TRB reads totalled about 135 million, about 1.5 +/- 0.3 million per library.

The CDR3 loop spans 15 amino acids. Germline CDR1 and CDR2: LNHNV and YYDKDF (reference sequence). A note on this clonotype: What it binds is unknown.

Study-level points and caveats: More hydrophobic TRB CDR3s were found in CXCR3-positive naive cells than in CXCR3-negative naive cells. Between one naive subset and the other, surface CD5 was comparable, and TCR strength was inferred from TRB CDR3 properties. Sequencing showed both naive subsets with comparably high diversity, and memory CD8+ cells much lower.

Naive cells were sorted as CD45RO-, CCR7+, CD27+ and CD95-. The libraries of TRB cDNA were constructed through 5' RACE using UMI labels. TCRdb re-called the 5' RACE reads and gives one entry per CDR3 protein, without DNA. This table lists under 7,000 distinct CDR3 sequences. V and J are TRBV15 and TRBJ2-7; TCRdb outputs TRBD1, but without DNA this stays unchecked. The sequenced sample consisted of naive CXCR3+ CD8+ T cells from blood. Subset meaning: CD45RO-CCR7+CD27+CD95- naive CD8+ T cells expressing CXCR3 (TNR3+). This clonotype was sampled from a human donor in good health. Some clones in this sample may be carry-over from other donors' samples. Here the CDR3 reads CPTSRDLRQAYEQYF.